This paragraph covers one TCR beta chain sequence. V lost 5 bases and J lost 5, with 21 bases in between. This CDR3 region has 16 residues. This sample stems from a study of response to subunit inactivated influenza vaccine. A single record per CDR3 protein comes from TCRdb applying MiXCR to the RT-PCR reads. This sample has almost 600,000 distinct CDR3 sequences, with less than 15% found just once. This sequence originates from a man between 45 and 60 years old who received an inactivated influenza vaccine. This sequence joins TRBV12-3 or TRBV12-4 and TRBJ2-5; maybe TRBD2 (5 bases). Source: PBMCs from blood, taken 11 to 12 days after vaccination. As DNA, the CDR3 is TGTGCCAGCAGTATCCACTTAGCGAGGCCCAAGGAGACCCAGTACTTC. Encoded protein: CASSIHLARPKETQYF.